One and the same sample provided the 2 T cell receptor beta chains below, sequenced in a study of blood T cell repertoires in COVID-19. Assay used: immunoSEQ multiplex PCR; TCRdb lists only in-frame clones, some missing. The sample carries 25,000 to 35,000 clones, roughly 80% recorded once. What was sequenced was peripheral blood. All receptors derive from a woman aged 55-70 years with acute or convalescent COVID-19.

The chain combines TRBV28 with TRBJ1-5; D is ambiguous. Germline assignment: CDR1 MDHEN and CDR2 SYDVKM. Between the trimmed V and J ends, which lost 1 base and 7 bases, there was a span of 8 bases. This CDR3 has 13 residues. For the CDR3, the DNA is TGTGCCAGCAGTTTATTTCGGGGACAGCCCCAGCATTTT. This gives the protein CASSLFRGQPQHF.

V and J are TRBV5-1 and TRBJ2-7; TRBD2 matches 9 bases. Trimming took 0 bases from V and 3 from J; bases not matched to a gene: 7. The CDR3 contains 16 residues. Germline assignment: CDR1 SGHRS and CDR2 YFSETQ. The CDR3 DNA reads TGCGCCAGCAGCTTGGACAGCGGGGGGCGAGTCTACGAGCAGTACTTC. It specifies CASSLDSGGRVYEQYF.